This TCR beta chain was found in a study of blood T cell repertoires in COVID-19. Study overall: Samples taken during acute and convalescent COVID-19 were collected in the United States, Italy and Spain. In each case, the material was cDNA or gDNA derived from T cells, B-cell-depleted T cells, or PBMCs.

The trim removed 4 bases at V and 1 base at J, leaving 2 bases unmatched. There are 16 residues in the CDR3. Germline V gene sequence: CDR1 MGHRA, CDR2 YSYEKL. Some clones are missing from TCRdb's copy, which holds only in-frame ones; the method was immunoSEQ multiplex PCR. The table includes over 90,000 clones, about 86% detected once. The V gene is TRBV4-1, the J gene TRBJ2-1, with 12 bases matching TRBD2. The sequenced sample was peripheral blood. The sequence derives from a man older than 75 with acute or convalescent COVID-19. CDR3 nucleotide sequence: TGCGCCAGCAGCCCTAGCGGGAGGGGTTCCTACAATGAGCAGTTCTTC. Its translation: CASSPSGRGSYNEQFF.